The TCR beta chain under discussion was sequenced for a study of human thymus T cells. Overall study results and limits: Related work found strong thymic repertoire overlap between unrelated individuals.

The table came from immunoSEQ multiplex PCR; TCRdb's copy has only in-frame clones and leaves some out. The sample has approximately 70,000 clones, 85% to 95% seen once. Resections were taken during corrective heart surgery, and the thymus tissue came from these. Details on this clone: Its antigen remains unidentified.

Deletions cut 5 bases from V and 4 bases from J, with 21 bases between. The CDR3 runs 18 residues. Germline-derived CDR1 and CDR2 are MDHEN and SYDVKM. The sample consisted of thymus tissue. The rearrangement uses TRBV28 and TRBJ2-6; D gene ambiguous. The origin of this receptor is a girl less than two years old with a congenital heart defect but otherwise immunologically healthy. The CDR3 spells CASSPHLYFRAGANVLTF. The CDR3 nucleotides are TGTGCCAGCAGTCCCCACTTGTATTTTAGGGCCGGGGCCAACGTCCTGACTTTC.